Reported below is one T cell receptor (beta chain). The CDR3 spans 17 residues. Unmatched junction bases numbered 4, after V lost 0 bases and J lost 2 bases. Germline V lookup: CDR1 SGHRS, CDR2 YFSETQ. These data are taken from a study of shared clonotypes between healthy human individuals. TCRdb's copy holds only in-frame clones and misses some; the assay was immunoSEQ multiplex PCR. This table holds about 2.5 million clones, less than 95% found once. The sequencing sample was made of naive CD4+ T cells from PBMCs. The subset denotes: CD45RA+ positively selected. The clonotype originates from a man aged 18 to 30 in good health. Some clones in this sample may be carry-over from other donors' samples. The genes are TRBV5-1 and TRBJ1-4, with 10 nucleotides matching TRBD1. The CDR3 loop reads CASSLAGQGITNEKLFF. Written as DNA, the CDR3 is TGCGCCAGCAGCTTGGCGGGACAGGGGATCACTAATGAAAAACTGTTTTTT.